The clone carrying this T cell receptor (beta chain) was recorded at least ten times. The antigen remains unidentified. TCRdb called the reads again in MiXCR, with one record for every CDR3 protein. This repertoire shows around 210,000 distinct CDR3 sequences, around 6.2% found once; its top ten account for more than 5.5%. The data stem from a study of T cell repertoires in cytomegalovirus infection. Overall study: Public TCR beta signatures marked donors with CMV infection and the matching HLA. Notes on the study in general: The ex vivo response showed dominance by HLA-C-restricted CMV-specific TCR beta clonotypes. Public TCR beta family frequency separated CMV-and-HLA carriers, including in an independent cohort.

Trimming stripped 0 bases from V and 1 base from J, with 9 bases between. The CDR3 totals 15 residues. CDR1 is MNHNY, CDR2 SVGAGI, per germline (reference sequence). The sample consisted of PBMCs. The chain joins TRBV6-6 to TRBJ1-1; a weak D match, TRBD1 (6 bases). This sequence was found in a human donor in good health (CMV status not recorded). Some clones in this sample may be carry-over from other donors' samples. The chain's CDR3 is CASSYSLTGNTEAFF. The CDR3 nucleotides are TGTGCCAGCAGTTACTCCCTGACAGGGAACACTGAAGCTTTCTTT.